The clone carrying this T cell receptor beta chain was counted many times. These data originate in a study of T cells after yellow fever vaccination. Trimming took off 4 bases at V and 4 bases at J, with 21 bases between the two ends. Looked up from germline, CDR1 is SGHRS and CDR2 is YFSETQ. The CDR3 is 17 residues long. A 5'RACE template-switching step, the method used to make TCR cDNA, added a universal primer site and UMIs. TCRdb fed the 5' RACE reads into MiXCR, producing one record per CDR3 protein. Of 250,000 or so distinct CDR3 sequences in the sample, approximately 6.3% are singletons; the top ten hold 0.8% to 1.2%.

This TCR was sampled from a man in his thirties or forties who received the YFV17D yellow fever vaccine. The chain is built from TRBV5-1 and TRBJ2-1, with D perhaps matching TRBD2 (6 bases). Sequences were derived from CD4+ T cells sorted from PBMCs, sampled on the day of the yellow fever booster vaccination. DNA for the CDR3: TGCGCCAGCAGCACTTCACAGACGGGGGTCTGGTACAATGAGCAGTTCTTC. It codes for CASSTSQTGVWYNEQFF.